Sequencing of this T cell receptor (beta chain) was carried out in a study of T cell responses to AZD1222 COVID-19 vaccine. Broader study findings: Nearly half of spike-specific TCRs reportedly target variant regions that are unmutated in the B.1.351 and B.1.1.7 variants. Donors were mostly white British, more females; clonal diversity possibly underestimated. Repertoires in all cases were sampled only once the peak T cell response had passed. The breadth and depth of Spike-specific TCRs increased once two AZD1222 doses had been given.

The CDR3 is 13 amino acids. Germline V lookup: CDR1 MNHEY, CDR2 SVGAGI. Concerning this clone itself: Its specificity is unknown. Germline and junction disagree at one end, which may indicate a read error.

Repertoires were generated with immunoSEQ multiplex PCR, while TCRdb's copy carries only in-frame clones and drops some. The sample carries approximately 130,000 clones, approximately 90% recorded once. The clonotype comes from an adult in good health. The chain couples TRBV6-5 to TRBJ1-2; no firm D call. Sequences were derived from peripheral blood, sampled on day 0 of MenACWY control vaccination. CDR3 protein: CASSDSLVGGYTF. The CDR3 nucleotides are TGTGCCAGCAGTGACTCTCTGGTCGGTGGCTACACCTTC.